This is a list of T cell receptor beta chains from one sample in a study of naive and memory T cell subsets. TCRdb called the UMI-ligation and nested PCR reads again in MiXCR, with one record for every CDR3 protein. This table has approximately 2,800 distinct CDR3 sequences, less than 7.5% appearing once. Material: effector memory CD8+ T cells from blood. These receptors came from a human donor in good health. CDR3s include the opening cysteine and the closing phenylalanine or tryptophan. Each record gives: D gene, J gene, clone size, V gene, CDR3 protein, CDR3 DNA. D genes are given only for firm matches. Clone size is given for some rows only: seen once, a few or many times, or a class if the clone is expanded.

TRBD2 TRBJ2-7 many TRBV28 CASSFRGTNYEQYF TGTGCCAGCAGTTTTCGGGGGACTAACTACGAGCAGTACTTC
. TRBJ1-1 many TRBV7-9 CASRVTENTEAFF TGTGCCAGCAGGGTTACAGAGAACACTGAAGCTTTCTTT
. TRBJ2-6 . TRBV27 CASKRVHTGSGANVLTF TGTGCCAGCAAGAGGGTCCATACGGGCTCTGGGGCCAACGTCCTGACTTTC
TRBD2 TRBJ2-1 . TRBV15 CATSQLAGTPHEQFF TGTGCCACCAGCCAACTAGCGGGCACTCCCCATGAGCAGTTCTTC
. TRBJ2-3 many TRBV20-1 CSALGVGTSGDTQYF TGCAGTGCTCTAGGGGTCGGAACATCGGGAGATACGCAGTATTTT
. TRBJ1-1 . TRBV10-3 CAISDPGQGMNTEAFF TGTGCCATCAGTGATCCCGGTCAGGGGATGAACACTGAAGCTTTCTTT
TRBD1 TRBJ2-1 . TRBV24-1 CATSDPDRGRGGEQFF TGTGCCACCAGTGACCCTGACAGGGGGCGAGGAGGTGAGCAGTTCTTC
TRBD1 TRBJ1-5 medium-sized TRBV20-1 CSATPETGRYSNQPQHF TGCAGTGCAACCCCCGAGACAGGGAGGTACAGCAATCAGCCCCAGCATTTT
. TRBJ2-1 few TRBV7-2 CASSLDGTLDEQFF TGTGCCAGCAGCTTAGACGGGACTCTGGATGAGCAGTTCTTC
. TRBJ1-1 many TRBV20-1 CSARDGGAFF TGCAGTGCTAGAGATGGAGGAGCTTTCTTT
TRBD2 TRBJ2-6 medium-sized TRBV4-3 CASSQETSGSGANVLTF TGCGCCAGCAGCCAAGAAACTAGCGGGAGTGGGGCCAACGTCCTGACTTTC
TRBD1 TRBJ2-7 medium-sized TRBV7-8 CASSVRQGPSYEQYF TGTGCCAGCAGCGTTAGACAGGGCCCCTCCTACGAGCAGTACTTC
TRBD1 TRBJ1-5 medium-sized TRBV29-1 CSVGKGQAGNQPQHF TGCAGCGTTGGAAAGGGACAGGCGGGTAATCAGCCCCAGCATTTT
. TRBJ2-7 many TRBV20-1 CSATSEELYEQYF TGCAGTGCTACCTCGGAAGAGCTCTACGAGCAGTACTTC
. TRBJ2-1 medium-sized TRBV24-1 CAASGSYNEQFF TGTGCCGCTTCCGGTTCCTACAATGAGCAGTTCTTC
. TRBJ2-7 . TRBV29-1 CSVLYTDTYEQYF TGCAGCGTTCTGTATACTGACACCTACGAGCAGTACTTC
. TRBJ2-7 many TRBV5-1 CASSFDRTLNEQYF TGCGCCAGCAGCTTTGACAGGACCCTCAACGAGCAGTACTTC
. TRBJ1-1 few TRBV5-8 CASRIDLNTEAFF TGTGCCAGCAGAATAGACCTAAACACTGAAGCTTTCTTT